This T cell receptor beta chain stems from a study of response to subunit inactivated influenza vaccine. Study conclusions and caveats: The authors proposed limited new T cell recruitment per seasonal influenza vaccination.

TCRdb itself ran the RT-PCR reads through MiXCR, one entry per CDR3 protein. This table holds 650,000 to 800,000 distinct CDR3 sequences, more than 11% found once. The CDR3 has 15 amino acids. Trimming stripped 6 bases from V and 2 bases from J, with 15 bases between. CDR1 and CDR2 from the germline V gene are SGHTA and FQGNSA. Concerning this clonotype itself: The antigen remains unidentified.

This clonotype was obtained from a man between 50 and 59 years old who received an inactivated influenza vaccine. This rearrangement joins TRBV7-2 to TRBJ2-3; tentatively, D is TRBD2 (5 bases). The source was PBMCs from blood, collected 14 to 15 days before vaccination. This CDR3 is CASRPPGLTTDTQYF. CDR3 coding DNA: TGTGCCAGCAGACCCCCCGGACTCACCACAGATACGCAGTATTTT.